This TCR beta chain was profiled in a study of T cells in localized non-small cell lung cancer. Findings and caveats of the study: T cell clonality was highest in uninvolved adjacent lung, above tumor. Among the top 100 tumor clones, a median approximately 55 appeared in adjacent lung. Only one tumor region was sequenced, so heterogeneity remains possible.

Trimming took 5 bases from V and 3 from J; bases not matched to a gene: 11. The germline gives CDR1 MNHEY, CDR2 SMNVEV (reference sequence). The CDR3 totals 16 residues. TCRdb's copy holds only in-frame clones and misses some; the assay was immunoSEQ multiplex PCR. The sample holds about 35,000 clones; around 90% are singletons and the top ten take about an eighth. About this clone itself: Antigen specificity is unknown.

Sequenced here: peripheral blood mononuclear cells, sampled before any cancer treatment. The chain couples TRBV27 to TRBJ2-7; 9 bases are a match to TRBD2. The TCR comes from a female donor of 60 years or more with stage II lung adenocarcinoma. DNA for the CDR3: TGTGCCAGCAGTCGCTCGGGACTAGCTATTAACTACGAGCAGTACTTC. Amino acid sequence: CASSRSGLAINYEQYF.